The rows below give T cell receptor beta chains drawn from one sample of a study of vaccination effects on CD4 cells after COVID-19. These receptors' targets are unknown. TCRdb's table, derived via immunoSEQ multiplex PCR, lists solely in-frame clones and lacks some. This sample has roughly 30,000 clones; around 70% occur once, and the top ten carry 15%. The sequenced sample was CD4+ T cells from PBMCs cultured without peptide, obtained after COVID-19 vaccination. These receptors originate from a human donor who received a COVID-19 vaccine. CDR3s include the opening cysteine and the closing phenylalanine or tryptophan. Each record gives: D gene, J gene, clone size, V gene, CDR3 protein, CDR3 DNA. D genes are given only for firm matches. Clone size is shown for a subset of rows, as once, few, many or a class of expanded clone.

D gene: TRBD2; J gene: TRBJ2-2; clone size: .; V gene: TRBV4-1; CDR3 protein: CASSRSPMTSGRPRTGELFF; CDR3 DNA: TGCGCCAGCAGCCGATCCCCGATGACTAGCGGGAGGCCGCGAACCGGGGAGCTGTTTTTT
D gene: .; J gene: TRBJ2-3; clone size: .; V gene: TRBV4-2; CDR3 protein: CASSQDQSADTQYF; CDR3 DNA: TGTGCCAGCAGCCAGGACCAGTCTGCAGATACGCAGTATTTT
D gene: .; J gene: TRBJ1-1; clone size: hyperexpanded; V gene: TRBV3-1/TRBV3-2; CDR3 protein: CASSQLPGNGNTEAFF; CDR3 DNA: TGTGCCAGCAGCCAACTTCCGGGGAATGGGAACACTGAAGCTTTCTTT
D gene: TRBD1; J gene: TRBJ1-6; clone size: medium-sized; V gene: TRBV9; CDR3 protein: CASSVRDSGPLHF; CDR3 DNA: TGTGCCAGCAGCGTTCGGGACAGCGGACCCCTCCACTTT
D gene: .; J gene: TRBJ2-1; clone size: few; V gene: TRBV6-6; CDR3 protein: CASRRIQGRTSDEQFF; CDR3 DNA: TGTGCCAGCAGACGCATACAGGGGAGGACGAGTGATGAGCAGTTCTTC
D gene: .; J gene: TRBJ1-5; clone size: .; V gene: TRBV6-2/TRBV6-3; CDR3 protein: CASSLTGGGFFNQPQHF; CDR3 DNA: TGTGCCAGCAGCCTCACGGGGGGAGGCTTTTTCAATCAGCCCCAGCATTTT
D gene: .; J gene: TRBJ1-2; clone size: .; V gene: TRBV30; CDR3 protein: CAWSAGRANYGYTF; CDR3 DNA: TGTGCCTGGAGTGCGGGCAGGGCTAACTATGGCTACACCTTC
D gene: TRBD2; J gene: TRBJ2-7; clone size: few; V gene: TRBV27; CDR3 protein: CASSLWLAGGSYEQYF; CDR3 DNA: TGTGCCAGCAGTTTATGGCTAGCGGGGGGCTCCTACGAGCAGTACTTC
D gene: TRBD2; J gene: TRBJ2-3; clone size: .; V gene: TRBV2; CDR3 protein: CASSVSGTSTDTQYF; CDR3 DNA: TGTGCCAGCAGTGTTAGCGGGACTAGCACAGATACGCAGTATTTT
D gene: .; J gene: TRBJ1-6; clone size: .; V gene: TRBV7-2; CDR3 protein: CASRASSYNSPLHF; CDR3 DNA: TGTGCCAGCAGAGCTAGCTCCTATAATTCACCCCTCCACTTT
D gene: TRBD1; J gene: TRBJ2-1; clone size: once; V gene: TRBV28; CDR3 protein: CASSKDRVNEQFF; CDR3 DNA: TGTGCCAGCAGCAAGGACAGGGTGAATGAGCAGTTCTTC
D gene: .; J gene: TRBJ1-2; clone size: .; V gene: TRBV20-1; CDR3 protein: CSASRDIGNPKGYTF; CDR3 DNA: TGCAGTGCTAGTCGGGACATAGGCAATCCCAAGGGCTACACCTTC
D gene: .; J gene: TRBJ2-3; clone size: .; V gene: TRBV6-5; CDR3 protein: CASRLERARTDTQYF; CDR3 DNA: TGTGCCAGCAGGCTCGAGCGGGCCCGCACAGATACGCAGTATTTT
D gene: TRBD1; J gene: TRBJ1-2; clone size: .; V gene: TRBV19; CDR3 protein: CASSSPGQSNGYTF; CDR3 DNA: TGTGCCAGTAGTAGTCCGGGACAGTCCAACGGCTACACCTTC
D gene: TRBD1; J gene: TRBJ1-1; clone size: .; V gene: TRBV28; CDR3 protein: CASSPRGLSFF; CDR3 DNA: TGTGCCAGCAGTCCCAGGGGGCTCTCTTTCTTT
D gene: .; J gene: TRBJ1-2; clone size: .; V gene: TRBV19; CDR3 protein: CASSIDEINLYGYTF; CDR3 DNA: TGTGCCAGTAGTATAGATGAAATAAACCTCTATGGCTACACCTTC
D gene: TRBD1; J gene: TRBJ2-1; clone size: .; V gene: TRBV29-1; CDR3 protein: CSVVQGWGGNEQFF; CDR3 DNA: TGCAGCGTGGTACAGGGGTGGGGTGGCAATGAGCAGTTCTTC
D gene: .; J gene: TRBJ2-1; clone size: .; V gene: TRBV19; CDR3 protein: CASSTQGKVQSYNEQFF; CDR3 DNA: TGTGCCAGTAGTACTCAGGGAAAGGTTCAGTCCTACAATGAGCAGTTCTTC
D gene: TRBD2; J gene: TRBJ2-7; clone size: once; V gene: TRBV13; CDR3 protein: CASSPDIAGRGSYEQYF; CDR3 DNA: TGTGCCAGCAGCCCAGACATAGCGGGACGGGGATCCTACGAGCAGTACTTC
D gene: .; J gene: TRBJ2-1; clone size: few; V gene: TRBV7-7; CDR3 protein: CASSPGRTITYNEQFF; CDR3 DNA: TGTGCTAGCAGCCCCGGACGGACTATTACCTACAATGAGCAGTTCTTC
D gene: TRBD2; J gene: TRBJ2-2; clone size: .; V gene: TRBV7-9; CDR3 protein: CASSQKIGTSHTGELFF; CDR3 DNA: TGTGCCAGCAGCCAAAAAATCGGGACTAGCCACACCGGGGAGCTGTTTTTT
D gene: .; J gene: TRBJ2-3; clone size: .; V gene: TRBV7-2; CDR3 protein: CASSSGQSTDTQYF; CDR3 DNA: TGTGCCAGCAGCTCAGGACAATCCACAGATACGCAGTATTTT
D gene: .; J gene: TRBJ2-5; clone size: .; V gene: TRBV20-1; CDR3 protein: CSASIADRRFGTQYF; CDR3 DNA: TGCAGTGCTAGTATCGCTGACAGGCGTTTCGGGACCCAGTACTTC
D gene: .; J gene: TRBJ1-1; clone size: few; V gene: TRBV19; CDR3 protein: CASSIKGTTEAFF; CDR3 DNA: TGTGCCAGTAGTATCAAGGGGACCACTGAAGCTTTCTTT
D gene: .; J gene: TRBJ1-2; clone size: .; V gene: TRBV11-2; CDR3 protein: CASSLEASSGYTF; CDR3 DNA: TGTGCCAGCAGCTTAGAGGCATCTTCGGGCTACACCTTC
D gene: TRBD2; J gene: TRBJ2-5; clone size: .; V gene: TRBV7-6; CDR3 protein: CASSPRLAAQETQYF; CDR3 DNA: TGTGCCAGCAGCCCGAGACTAGCGGCCCAAGAGACCCAGTACTTC
D gene: TRBD2; J gene: TRBJ2-1; clone size: .; V gene: TRBV28; CDR3 protein: CASRFRTSGREQFF; CDR3 DNA: TGTGCCAGCAGGTTCCGGACTAGCGGGAGGGAGCAGTTCTTC
D gene: .; J gene: TRBJ1-3; clone size: .; V gene: TRBV11-2; CDR3 protein: CASSLIGYSAGNTIYF; CDR3 DNA: TGTGCCAGCAGCTTAATAGGGTACAGTGCTGGAAACACCATATATTTT